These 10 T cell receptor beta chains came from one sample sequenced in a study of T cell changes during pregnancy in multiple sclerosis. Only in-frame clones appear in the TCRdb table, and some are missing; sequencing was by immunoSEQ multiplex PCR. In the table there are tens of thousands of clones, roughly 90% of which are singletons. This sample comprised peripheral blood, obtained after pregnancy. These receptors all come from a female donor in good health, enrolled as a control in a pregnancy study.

In DNA, the CDR3 is TGTGCCAGCAGCTGGACAGATACCTACGAGCAGTACTTC. It yields the protein CASSWTDTYEQYF. The rearrangement links TRBV7-9 to TRBJ2-7; D might be TRBD1 (6 bases). Germline-derived CDR1 and CDR2 are SEHNR and FQNEAQ (reference sequence). V gave up 4 bases and J gave up 2 bases, with 9 bases separating them. The CDR3 runs 13 residues. Supplemented by reference TRBV7-9 and TRBJ2-7, the full variable domain reads DTGVSQNPRHKITKRGQNVTFRCDPISEHNRLYWYRQTLGQGPEFLTYFQNEAQLEKSRLLSDRFSAERPKGSFSTLEIQRTEQGDSAMYLCASSWTDTYEQYFGPGTRLTVT.

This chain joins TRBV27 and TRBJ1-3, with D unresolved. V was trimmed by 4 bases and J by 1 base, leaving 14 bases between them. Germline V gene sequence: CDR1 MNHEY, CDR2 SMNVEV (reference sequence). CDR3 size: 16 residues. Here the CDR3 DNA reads TGTGCCAGCAGTTCGGATCCCGGGGTATCTGGAAACACCATATATTTT. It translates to CASSSDPGVSGNTIYF.

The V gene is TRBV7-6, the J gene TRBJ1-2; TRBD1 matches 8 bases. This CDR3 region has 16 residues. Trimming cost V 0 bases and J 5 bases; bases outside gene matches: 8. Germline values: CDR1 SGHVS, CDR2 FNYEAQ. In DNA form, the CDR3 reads TGTGCCAGCAGCTTAGCAAGGACAGGGCCAGGGTATGGCTACACCTTC. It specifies CASSLARTGPGYGYTF.

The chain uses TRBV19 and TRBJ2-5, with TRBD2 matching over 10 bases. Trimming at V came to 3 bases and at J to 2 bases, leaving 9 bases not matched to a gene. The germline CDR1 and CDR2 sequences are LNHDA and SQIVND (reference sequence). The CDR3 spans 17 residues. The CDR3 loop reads CASSMRLAGVRQETQYF. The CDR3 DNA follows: TGTGCCAGTAGTATGCGGCTAGCGGGAGTAAGGCAAGAGACCCAGTACTTC.

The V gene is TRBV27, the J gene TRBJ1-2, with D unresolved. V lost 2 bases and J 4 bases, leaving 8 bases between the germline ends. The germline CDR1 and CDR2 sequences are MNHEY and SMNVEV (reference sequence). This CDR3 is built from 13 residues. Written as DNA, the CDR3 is TGTGCCAGCAGTTTAGGAGGCCTCTATGGCTACACCTTC. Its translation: CASSLGGLYGYTF.

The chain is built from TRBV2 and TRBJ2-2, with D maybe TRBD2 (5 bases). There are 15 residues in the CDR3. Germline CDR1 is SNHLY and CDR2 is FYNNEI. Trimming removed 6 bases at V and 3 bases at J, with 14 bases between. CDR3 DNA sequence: TGTGCCAGCAGCCAAGGAAGGGAGCACACCGGGGAGCTGTTTTTT. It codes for CASSQGREHTGELFF.

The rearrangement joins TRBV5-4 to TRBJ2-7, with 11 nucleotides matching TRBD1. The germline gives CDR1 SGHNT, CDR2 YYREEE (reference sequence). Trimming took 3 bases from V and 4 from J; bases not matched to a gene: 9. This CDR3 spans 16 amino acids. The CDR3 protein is CASSSQGTGGLYEQYF. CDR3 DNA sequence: TGTGCCAGCAGCTCACAGGGGACAGGGGGTTTGTACGAGCAGTACTTC. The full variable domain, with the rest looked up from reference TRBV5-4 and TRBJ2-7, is ETGVTQSPTHLIKTRGQQVTLRCSSQSGHNTVSWYQQALGQGPQFIFQYYREEENGRGNFPPRFSGLQFPNYSSELNVNALELDDSALYLCASSSQGTGGLYEQYFGPGTRLTVT.

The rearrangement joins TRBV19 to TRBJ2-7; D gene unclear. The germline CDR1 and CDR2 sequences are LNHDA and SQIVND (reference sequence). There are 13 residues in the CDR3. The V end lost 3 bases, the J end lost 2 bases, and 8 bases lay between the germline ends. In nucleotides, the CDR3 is TGTGCCAGTAGTATCCAGGTAACCTACGAGCAGTACTTC. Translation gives CASSIQVTYEQYF.

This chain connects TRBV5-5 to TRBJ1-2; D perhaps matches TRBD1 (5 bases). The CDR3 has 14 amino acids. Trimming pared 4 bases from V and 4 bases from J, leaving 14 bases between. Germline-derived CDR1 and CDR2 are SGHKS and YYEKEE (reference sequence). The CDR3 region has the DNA TGTGCCAGCAGCCCACTTGACAGTCTCTATGGCTACACCTTC. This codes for CASSPLDSLYGYTF.

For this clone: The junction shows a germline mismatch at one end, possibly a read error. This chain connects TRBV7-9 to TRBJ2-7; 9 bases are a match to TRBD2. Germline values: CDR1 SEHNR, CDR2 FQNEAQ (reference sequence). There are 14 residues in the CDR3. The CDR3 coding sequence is TGTGCCAGCAGCTTAGCGCTCCTAGCGGGGCCCGGGGACTTC. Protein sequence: CASSLALLAGPGDF.